This T cell receptor (beta chain) was obtained from a study of cytomegalovirus exposure and HLA in healthy donors. In its sample, this clone was seen a few times. While unrecorded immune exposures were likely, the donors were nominally healthy when sampled. PCR used 60 Vbeta primers and 13 Jbeta primers. TCRdb keeps only in-frame clones here, not all; method: immunoSEQ multiplex PCR. This table holds about 150,000 clones, 87% found once. The CDR3 runs 13 residues. Germline loops: CDR1 GTSNPN, CDR2 SVGIG (reference sequence). Trimming cost V 2 bases and J 5 bases, with 10 bases left between them. The clonotype comes from a woman younger than 45 in good health and CMV-seronegative. Sequencing was carried out using PBMCs. V usage is TRBV30 and J usage is TRBJ1-5; maybe TRBD1 (6 bases). CDR3 coding DNA: TGTGCCTGGAGTAGGGGGAAGGATCAGCCCCAGCATTTT. It codes for CAWSRGKDQPQHF. Drawing the rest from reference TRBV30 and TRBJ1-5, the complete variable domain is SQTIHQWPATLVQPVGSPLSLECTVEGTSNPNLYWYRQAAGRGLQLLFYSVGIGQISSEVPQNLSASRPQDRQFILSSKKLLLSDSGFYLCAWSRGKDQPQHFGDGTRLSIL.